The sample holds a few counts of the clone carrying this T cell receptor (beta chain). TCRdb used MiXCR to reprocess the RT-PCR reads, holding one entry per CDR3 protein. The sample has about 680,000 distinct CDR3 sequences, 12% to 15% seen once. Germline loops: CDR1 MDHEN, CDR2 SYDVKM. The CDR3 sequence is 14 residues long. V shed 7 bases and J shed 4 bases, with 16 bases lying between them. The chain carries TRBV28 and TRBJ1-1; D may be TRBD1 (6 bases). The source material was memory CD4+ T cells from blood. The TCR was taken from a female donor in good health, serving as a healthy control. CDR3 DNA sequence: TGTGCCAGCATGCGGGGGGGCGTTGGCACTGAAGCTTTCTTT. It yields the protein CASMRGGVGTEAFF.